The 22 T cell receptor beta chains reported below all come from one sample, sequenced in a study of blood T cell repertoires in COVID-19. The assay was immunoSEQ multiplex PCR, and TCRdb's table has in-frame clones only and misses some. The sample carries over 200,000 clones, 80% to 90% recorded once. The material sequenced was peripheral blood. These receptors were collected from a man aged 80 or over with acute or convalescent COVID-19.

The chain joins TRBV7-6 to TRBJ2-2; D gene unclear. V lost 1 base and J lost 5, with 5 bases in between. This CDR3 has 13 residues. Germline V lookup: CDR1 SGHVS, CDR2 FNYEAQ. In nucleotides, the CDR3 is TGTGCCAGCAGCTTAGTTCCGACCGGGGAGCTGTTTTTT. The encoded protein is CASSLVPTGELFF.

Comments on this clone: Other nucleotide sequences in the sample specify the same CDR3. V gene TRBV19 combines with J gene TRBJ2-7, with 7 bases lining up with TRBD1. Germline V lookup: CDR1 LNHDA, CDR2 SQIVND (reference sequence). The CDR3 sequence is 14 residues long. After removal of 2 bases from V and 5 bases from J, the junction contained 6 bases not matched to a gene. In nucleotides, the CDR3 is TGTGCCAGTAGTATAACAGGGGTTCGGAACGAGCAGTACTTC. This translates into CASSITGVRNEQYF.

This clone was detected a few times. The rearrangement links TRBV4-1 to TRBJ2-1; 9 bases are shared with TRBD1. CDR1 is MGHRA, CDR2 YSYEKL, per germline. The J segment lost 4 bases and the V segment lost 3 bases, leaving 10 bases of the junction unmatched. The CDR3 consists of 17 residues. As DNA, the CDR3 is TGCGCCAGCAGCCAGGTGCCGGGACAGGGTGTGTACAATGAGCAGTTCTTC. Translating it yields CASSQVPGQGVYNEQFF.

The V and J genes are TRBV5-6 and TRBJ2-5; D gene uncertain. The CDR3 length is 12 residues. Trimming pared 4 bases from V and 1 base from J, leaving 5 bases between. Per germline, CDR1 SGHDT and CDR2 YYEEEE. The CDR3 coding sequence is TGTGCCAGCAGCCGTCCCCAAGAGACCCAGTACTTC. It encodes CASSRPQETQYF. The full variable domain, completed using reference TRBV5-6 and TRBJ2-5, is DAGVTQSPTHLIKTRGQQVTLRCSPKSGHDTVSWYQQALGQGPQFIFQYYEEEERQRGNFPDRFSGHQFPNYSSELNVNALLLGDSALYLCASSRPQETQYFGPGTRLLVL.

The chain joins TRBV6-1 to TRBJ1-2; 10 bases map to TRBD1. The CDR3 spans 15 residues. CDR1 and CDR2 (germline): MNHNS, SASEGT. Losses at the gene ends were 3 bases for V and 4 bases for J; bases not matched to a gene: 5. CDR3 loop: CASSEGTGAFYGYTF. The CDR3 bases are TGTGCCAGCAGTGAGGGGACAGGGGCGTTCTATGGCTACACCTTC.

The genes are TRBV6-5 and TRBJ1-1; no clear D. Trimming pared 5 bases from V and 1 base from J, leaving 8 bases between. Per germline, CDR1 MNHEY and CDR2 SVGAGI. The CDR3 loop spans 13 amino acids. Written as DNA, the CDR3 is TGTGCCAGCAGTACACATCGGAACACTGAAGCTTTCTTT. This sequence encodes CASSTHRNTEAFF.

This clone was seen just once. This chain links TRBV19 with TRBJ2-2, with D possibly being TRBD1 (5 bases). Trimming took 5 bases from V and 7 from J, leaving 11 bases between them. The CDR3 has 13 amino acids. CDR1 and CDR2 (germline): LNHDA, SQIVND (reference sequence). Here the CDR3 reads CASSPTVIGELFF. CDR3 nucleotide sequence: TGTGCCAGTAGTCCGACAGTCATCGGGGAGCTGTTTTTT.

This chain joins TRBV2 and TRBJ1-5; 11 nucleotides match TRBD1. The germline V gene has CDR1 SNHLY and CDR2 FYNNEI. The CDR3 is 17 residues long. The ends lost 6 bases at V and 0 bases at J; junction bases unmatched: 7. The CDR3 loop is CASREGQGVYSNQPQHF. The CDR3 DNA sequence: TGTGCCAGCAGGGAGGGACAGGGGGTATATAGCAATCAGCCCCAGCATTTT. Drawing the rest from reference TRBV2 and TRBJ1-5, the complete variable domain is EPEVTQTPSHQVTQMGQEVILRCVPISNHLYFYWYRQILGQKVEFLVSFYNNEISEKSEIFDDQFSVERPDGSNFTLKIRSTKLEDSAMYFCASREGQGVYSNQPQHFGDGTRLSIL.

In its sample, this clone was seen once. The CDR3 reads CASRGTGSSNQPQHF. DNA for the CDR3: TGTGCCAGCAGAGGGACAGGGAGTAGCAATCAGCCCCAGCATTTT. The V call is TRBV28, the J call TRBJ1-5; the match to TRBD1 covers 9 bases. Germline trimming cut 6 bases from V and 0 bases from J; bases unmatched to any gene: 3. The germline V gene has CDR1 MDHEN and CDR2 SYDVKM. The CDR3 contains 15 residues. Using reference TRBV28 and TRBJ1-5 for the parts outside the CDR3, the full variable domain is DVKVTQSSRYLVKRTGEKVFLECVQDMDHENMFWYRQDPGLGLRLIYFSYDVKMKEKGDIPEGYSVSREKKERFSLILESASTNQTSMYLCASRGTGSSNQPQHFGDGTRLSIL.

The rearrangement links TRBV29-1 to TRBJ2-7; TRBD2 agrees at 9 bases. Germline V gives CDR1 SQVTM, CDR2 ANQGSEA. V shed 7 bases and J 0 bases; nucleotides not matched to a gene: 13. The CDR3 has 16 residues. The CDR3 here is CSGRILSGGSSYEQYF. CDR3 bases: TGCAGCGGGAGAATCCTTAGCGGGGGCTCCTCCTACGAGCAGTACTTC.

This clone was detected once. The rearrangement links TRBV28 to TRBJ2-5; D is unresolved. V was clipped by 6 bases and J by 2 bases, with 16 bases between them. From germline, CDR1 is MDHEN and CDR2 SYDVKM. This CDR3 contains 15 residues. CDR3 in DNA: TGTGCCAGCAGGCGCGAGAGTAGCCGACAAGAGACCCAGTACTTC. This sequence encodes CASRRESSRQETQYF.

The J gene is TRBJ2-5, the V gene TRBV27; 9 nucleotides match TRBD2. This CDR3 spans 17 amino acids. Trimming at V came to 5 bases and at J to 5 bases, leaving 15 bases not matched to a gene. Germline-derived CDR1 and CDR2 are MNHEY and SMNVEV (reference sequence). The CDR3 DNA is TGTGCCAGCAGTCCAAGTACGACTAGCGGCTGGGGGGAGACCCAGTACTTC. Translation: CASSPSTTSGWGETQYF.

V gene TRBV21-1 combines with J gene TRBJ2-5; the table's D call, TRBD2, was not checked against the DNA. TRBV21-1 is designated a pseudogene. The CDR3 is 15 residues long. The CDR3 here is CASATMSGDQETQYF. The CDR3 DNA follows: TGTGCCAGCGCCACCATGTCGGGGGATCAAGAGACCCAGTACTTC.

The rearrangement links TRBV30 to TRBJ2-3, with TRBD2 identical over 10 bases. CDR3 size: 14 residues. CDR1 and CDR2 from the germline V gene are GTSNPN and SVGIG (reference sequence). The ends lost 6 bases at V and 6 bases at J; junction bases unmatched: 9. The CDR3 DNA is TGTGCCTGCCAAACTAGCGGGATCCGGGATACGCAGTATTTT. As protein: CACQTSGIRDTQYF.

The CDR3 spells CASSSILAASYNEQFF. In DNA form, the CDR3 reads TGTGCCAGCAGTTCCATACTAGCGGCCTCCTACAATGAGCAGTTCTTC. This rearrangement joins TRBV28 to TRBJ2-1, with TRBD2 identical over 8 bases. This CDR3 spans 16 amino acids. Per germline, CDR1 MDHEN and CDR2 SYDVKM. With 4 bases clipped from V and 0 bases from J, the junction kept 5 bases outside the gene matches.

The CDR3 DNA reads TGTGCCAGCAGTGGGACTAGCGGGGGAACCTACGAGCAGTACTTC. This translates into CASSGTSGGTYEQYF. This chain links TRBV25-1 with TRBJ2-7; 13 positions match TRBD2. CDR3 length: 15 residues. From germline, CDR1 is MGHDK and CDR2 SYGVNS. The J segment lost 2 bases and the V segment lost 4 bases, leaving 2 bases of the junction unmatched.

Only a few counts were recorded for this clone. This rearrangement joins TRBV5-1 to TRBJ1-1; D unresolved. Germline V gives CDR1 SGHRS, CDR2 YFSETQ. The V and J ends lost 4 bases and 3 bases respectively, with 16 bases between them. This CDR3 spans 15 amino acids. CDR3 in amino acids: CASSPYSLGDTEAFF. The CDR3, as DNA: TGCGCCAGCAGCCCATACAGCCTCGGCGACACTGAAGCTTTCTTT.

CDR3 region: CASSDSAGAYGYTF. Here the CDR3 DNA reads TGTGCCAGCAGTGATTCGGCAGGGGCCTATGGCTACACCTTC. The chain has TRBV6-1 and TRBJ1-2; perhaps TRBD1 as D (6 bases). CDR1 MNHNS and CDR2 SASEGT come from the germline V gene. The CDR3 has 14 amino acids. V was trimmed by 3 bases and J by 4 bases, leaving 12 bases between them.

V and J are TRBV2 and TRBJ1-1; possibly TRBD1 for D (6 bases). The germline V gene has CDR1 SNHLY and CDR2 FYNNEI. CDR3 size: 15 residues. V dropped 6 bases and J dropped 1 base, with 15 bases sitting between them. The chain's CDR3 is CASRELQTGNTEAFF. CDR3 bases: TGTGCCAGCAGGGAACTCCAGACAGGGAACACTGAAGCTTTCTTT. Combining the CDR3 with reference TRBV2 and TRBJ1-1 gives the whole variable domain EPEVTQTPSHQVTQMGQEVILRCVPISNHLYFYWYRQILGQKVEFLVSFYNNEISEKSEIFDDQFSVERPDGSNFTLKIRSTKLEDSAMYFCASRELQTGNTEAFFGQGTRLTVV.

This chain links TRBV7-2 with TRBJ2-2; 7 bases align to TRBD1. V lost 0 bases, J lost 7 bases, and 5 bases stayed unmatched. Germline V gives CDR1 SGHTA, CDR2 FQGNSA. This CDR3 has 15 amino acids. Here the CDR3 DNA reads TGTGCCAGCAGCTTAGCGAGGGGGCGTCGCGGGGAGCTGTTTTTT. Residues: CASSLARGRRGELFF. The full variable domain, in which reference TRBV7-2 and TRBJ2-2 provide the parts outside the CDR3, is GAGVSQSPSNKVTEKGKDVELRCDPISGHTALYWYRQSLGQGLEFLIYFQGNSAPDKSGLPSDRFSAERTGGSVSTLTIQRTQQEDSAVYLCASSLARGRRGELFFGEGSRLTVL.

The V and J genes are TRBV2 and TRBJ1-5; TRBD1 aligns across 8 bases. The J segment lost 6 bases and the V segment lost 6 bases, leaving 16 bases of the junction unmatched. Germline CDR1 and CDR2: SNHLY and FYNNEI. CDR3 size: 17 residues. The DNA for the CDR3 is TGTGCCAGCAGCCGGGAGGACAGGGATTTCACGGGTCAGCCCCAGCATTTT. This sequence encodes CASSREDRDFTGQPQHF.

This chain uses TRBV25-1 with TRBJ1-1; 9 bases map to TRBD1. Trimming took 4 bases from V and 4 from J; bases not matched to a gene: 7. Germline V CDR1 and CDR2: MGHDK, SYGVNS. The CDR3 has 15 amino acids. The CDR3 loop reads CASSGDRVRGTEAFF. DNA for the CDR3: TGTGCCAGCAGTGGGGACAGGGTACGGGGCACTGAAGCTTTCTTT.